The 3 T cell receptor beta chains listed next were all sequenced from one sample in a study of shared clonotypes between healthy human individuals. Method: immunoSEQ multiplex PCR; TCRdb's copy keeps in-frame clones and lacks some. The sample shows more than 400,000 clones, roughly 95% of them seen only once. Sequenced sample: naive CD4+ T cells sorted from blood. The sample's subset: CD45RA+ positively selected. These receptors were collected from a woman in her twenties or thirties in good health.

The V and J genes are TRBV12-5 and TRBJ1-1, with 7 bases identical to TRBD1. CDR1 and CDR2 (germline): LGHNT, FRNRAP. This CDR3 spans 15 amino acids. V lost 7 bases, J lost 2 bases, and 10 bases stayed unmatched. This CDR3 reads CASVPPGQSNTEAFF. In DNA, the CDR3 is TGTGCTAGTGTTCCCCCGGGACAGTCAAACACTGAAGCTTTCTTT.

The V call is TRBV30, the J call TRBJ2-1; a weak D match, TRBD1 (5 bases). Germline-derived CDR1 and CDR2 are GTSNPN and SVGIG (reference sequence). Deletions cut 3 bases from V and 2 bases from J, with 11 bases between. This CDR3 region has 14 residues. The CDR3 here is CAWREGAAYNEQFF. For the CDR3, the DNA is TGTGCCTGGAGAGAAGGGGCCGCCTACAATGAGCAGTTCTTC. Full variable domain (rest looked up from reference TRBV30 and TRBJ2-1): SQTIHQWPATLVQPVGSPLSLECTVEGTSNPNLYWYRQAAGRGLQLLFYSVGIGQISSEVPQNLSASRPQDRQFILSSKKLLLSDSGFYLCAWREGAAYNEQFFGPGTRLTVL.

V gene TRBV15 combines with J gene TRBJ2-6; 11 bases align to TRBD1. Germline CDR1 is LNHNV and CDR2 is YYDKDF (reference sequence). The CDR3 length is 19 residues. V lost 5 bases, J lost 3 bases, and 12 bases stayed unmatched. CDR3 residues: CATSYRTGGSSFGANVLTF. The CDR3 nucleotides are TGTGCCACCAGCTACCGGACAGGGGGCTCTTCCTTTGGGGCCAACGTCCTGACTTTC.